Shown below are 8 T cell receptor beta chains from a single sample sequenced in a study of T cell repertoires in cytomegalovirus infection (dated by TCRdb to between 2019 and 2020). Sequencing instrument: Illumina HiSeq 1500. Using fastp at Q25 and MiXCR, TCRdb reprocessed the public reads and kept productive beta chains. Identical CDR3 protein sequences are pooled into one entry, listed with their most common genes and DNA. This sample comprises fewer than 550,000 distinct CDR3 sequences, approximately 25% of them detected only once. The top ten hold roughly 13% of the sample. Sequences were obtained from PBMCs. Source of these receptors: a human donor in good health (CMV status not recorded). Some clones in this sample may be carry-over from other donors' samples.

As to this clonotype: One end of the junction does not line up with germline, which may come from a read error. The V and J genes are TRBV14 and TRBJ2-6, with D unclear. This CDR3 is 15 amino acids long. Germline V CDR1 and CDR2: SGHDN, FVKESK. DNA of the CDR3: TGTGCCAGCAGCCAAGCTCCATCTGAGGCCAACGTCCTGACTTTC. Translated: CASSQAPSEANVLTF.

V is TRBV12-3 or TRBV12-4 and J is TRBJ2-1; 10 nucleotides align to TRBD2. Germline trimming cut 6 bases from V and 7 bases from J; bases unmatched to any gene: 9. There are 15 residues in the CDR3. For the CDR3, the DNA is TGTGCCAGCAGCGCCCCGGGACTAGCGAGAAATGAGCAGTTCTTC. As protein: CASSAPGLARNEQFF.

Only a few counts were recorded for this clonotype. The CDR3 DNA follows: TGTGCCAGCACCCAACAAGCGTCAGGGTTTATCGGTTACAATGAGCAGTTCTTC. Residues: CASTQQASGFIGYNEQFF. V gene TRBV27 combines with J gene TRBJ2-1; D might be TRBD1 (5 bases). The V gene lost 7 bases and the J gene lost 4 bases, with 26 bases spanning the gap. CDR1 is MNHEY, CDR2 SMNVEV, per germline (reference sequence). CDR3 length equals 18 residues.

This clonotype was recorded a few times. The chain is built from TRBV7-2 and TRBJ1-5; 10 positions agree with TRBD1. CDR3 length equals 15 residues. Per germline, CDR1 SGHTA and CDR2 FQGNSA. Trimming took 2 bases from V and 7 from J; bases not matched to a gene: 5. As DNA, the CDR3 is TGTGCCAGCAGCTTAAGACAGGGGGCAGGACAGCCCCAGCATTTT. Translated: CASSLRQGAGQPQHF.

This clonotype has just a few counts. The chain uses TRBV7-9 and TRBJ2-7; tentatively, D is TRBD2 (6 bases). The CDR3 is made up of 14 amino acids. Trimming pared 5 bases from V and 0 bases from J, leaving 11 bases between. CDR1 is SEHNR and CDR2 is FQNEAQ in the germline V gene (reference sequence). As DNA, the CDR3 is TGTGCCAGCAGCGAGGGGCGGGACTCCTACGAGCAGTACTTC. Residues: CASSEGRDSYEQYF.

In its sample, this clonotype was seen many times. The rearrangement joins TRBV28 to TRBJ1-6, with a weak D call TRBD1 (6 bases). The CDR3 spans 16 residues. Germline V gene data show CDR1 as MDHEN and CDR2 as SYDVKM. V lost 2 bases and J lost 10, with 18 bases in between. DNA for the CDR3: TGTGCCAGCAGTTTAGGACGGGGGGCTGGAAAATCACCCCTCCACTTT. This sequence encodes CASSLGRGAGKSPLHF.

V gene TRBV19 combines with J gene TRBJ2-3; 8 bases are shared with TRBD2. This CDR3 region has 14 residues. Losses at the gene ends were 6 bases for V and 3 bases for J; bases not matched to a gene: 5. CDR1 and CDR2 (germline): LNHDA, SQIVND (reference sequence). CDR3 nucleotides: TGTGCCAGTAGGCTCGGACTAGCAACAGATACGCAGTATTTT. It encodes CASRLGLATDTQYF.

The chain has TRBV14 and TRBJ2-5; D is undetermined. Trimming stripped 1 base from V and 1 base from J, with 7 bases between. CDR3 length equals 14 residues. Per the germline V gene, CDR1 is SGHDN and CDR2 is FVKESK. The CDR3 coding sequence is TGTGCCAGCAGCCAAGTGGCGGCCCAAGAGACCCAGTACTTC. Translation: CASSQVAAQETQYF.